This T cell receptor (beta chain) stems from a study of graft-versus-host responses after intestinal transplantation. Study-wide background: Those transplanted obtained multivisceral, liver-intestinal, or isolated intestinal grafts. For about three years after anti-thymocyte globulin induction, all recipients took tacrolimus and steroids.

General observations from the study: The recipient marrow held GvH clones, and some of them showed up first in ileum or blood.

The CDR3 is 15 residues long. With V trimmed by 0 bases and J by 5 bases, 6 bases remained unmatched. Per germline, CDR1 MGHRA and CDR2 YSYEKL. Profiling relied on immunoSEQ multiplex PCR, and the TCRdb table lists in-frame clones only, not all of them. Of roughly 110,000 clones listed, 90% to 95% were seen once; the top ten hold roughly 1.2%. A note on this clone: The target antigen is unknown.

This sequence originates from a human donor who was the organ donor for an intestinal transplant. The sequences come from unstimulated CD8+ T cells sorted from spleen or lymph node cells, collected before transplant. The chain is built from TRBV4-1 and TRBJ2-7; TRBD2 aligns across 8 bases. The CDR3 here is CASSQESGRIHEQYF. The CDR3 DNA reads as TGCGCCAGCAGCCAAGAAAGCGGGAGAATCCACGAGCAGTACTTC.